A selection of T cell receptor beta chains follows, all from one sample in a study of cytomegalovirus exposure and HLA in healthy donors. Measured with immunoSEQ multiplex PCR; TCRdb has only the in-frame clones, and not every one. The data contain about 64,000 clones, about 85% of them singletons. Sequenced material: PBMCs. These TCRs come from a female donor in good health and CMV-seronegative. The CDR3 runs from the conserved cysteine through the conserved F or W. Each record gives: V gene, J gene, D gene, clone size, CDR3 protein, CDR3 DNA. D genes are given only for firm matches. The size of a clone is reported for some rows only, either as once, few or many, or as a class for expanded clones.

V gene: TRBV9; J gene: TRBJ1-4; D gene: .; clone size: .; CDR3 protein: CASSGRGTPNEKLFF; CDR3 DNA: TGTGCCAGCAGCGGCAGGGGCACACCTAATGAAAAACTGTTTTTT
V gene: TRBV6-5; J gene: TRBJ1-5; D gene: TRBD1; clone size: few; CDR3 protein: CASSTRGHQPQHF; CDR3 DNA: TGTGCCAGCAGCACCAGGGGGCATCAGCCCCAGCATTTT
V gene: TRBV4-2; J gene: TRBJ1-4; D gene: TRBD1; clone size: .; CDR3 protein: CASNLSPGTVNEKLFF; CDR3 DNA: TGTGCCAGCAACCTTAGCCCCGGGACAGTTAATGAAAAACTGTTTTTT
V gene: TRBV6-6; J gene: TRBJ1-5; D gene: TRBD1; clone size: .; CDR3 protein: CAGSRTGSNQPQHF; CDR3 DNA: TGTGCCGGCAGTCGGACAGGGAGCAATCAGCCCCAGCATTTT
V gene: TRBV13; J gene: TRBJ1-2; D gene: .; clone size: .; CDR3 protein: CASSPTWARDGYTF; CDR3 DNA: TGTGCCAGCAGCCCGACTTGGGCGCGGGATGGCTACACCTTC
V gene: TRBV7-6; J gene: TRBJ2-1; D gene: TRBD2; clone size: .; CDR3 protein: CASSTGTPGGGEQFF; CDR3 DNA: TGTGCCAGCAGCACCGGGACCCCCGGGGGAGGGGAGCAGTTCTTC
V gene: TRBV30; J gene: TRBJ2-1; D gene: TRBD2; clone size: .; CDR3 protein: CAWSAGLVGNEQFF; CDR3 DNA: TGTGCCTGGAGTGCGGGACTAGTCGGAAATGAGCAGTTCTTC
V gene: TRBV9; J gene: TRBJ2-1; D gene: .; clone size: .; CDR3 protein: CASSGLVKGLSYNEQFF; CDR3 DNA: TGTGCCAGCAGCGGTCTAGTGAAGGGGCTCTCCTACAATGAGCAGTTCTTC
V gene: TRBV6-5; J gene: TRBJ2-3; D gene: TRBD2; clone size: .; CDR3 protein: CASSLLAGKTDTQYF; CDR3 DNA: TGTGCCAGCAGTTTGTTAGCGGGTAAAACAGATACGCAGTATTTT
V gene: TRBV14; J gene: TRBJ2-3; D gene: .; clone size: .; CDR3 protein: CASSQGIQGTDTQYF; CDR3 DNA: TGTGCCAGCAGCCAAGGGATACAGGGCACAGATACGCAGTATTTT
V gene: TRBV28; J gene: TRBJ2-4; D gene: TRBD1; clone size: .; CDR3 protein: CASRGTERDIQYF; CDR3 DNA: TGTGCCAGCAGAGGGACAGAACGGGACATTCAGTACTTC
V gene: TRBV7-9; J gene: TRBJ2-7; D gene: TRBD2; clone size: .; CDR3 protein: CASSLLAGETYEQYF; CDR3 DNA: TGTGCCAGCAGCCTACTAGCGGGGGAGACCTACGAGCAGTACTTC
V gene: TRBV6-5; J gene: TRBJ2-1; D gene: .; clone size: .; CDR3 protein: CASSYSGLVRGEQFF; CDR3 DNA: TGTGCCAGCAGTTACTCGGGGTTGGTCCGGGGTGAGCAGTTCTTC
V gene: TRBV29-1; J gene: TRBJ1-2; D gene: TRBD1; clone size: .; CDR3 protein: CSVGTGRGYTF; CDR3 DNA: TGCAGCGTTGGGACAGGAAGGGGCTACACCTTC
V gene: TRBV9; J gene: TRBJ2-2; D gene: .; clone size: .; CDR3 protein: CASSVDGRSWFTGELFF; CDR3 DNA: TGTGCCAGCAGCGTAGATGGCAGGTCATGGTTCACCGGGGAGCTGTTTTTT
V gene: TRBV27; J gene: TRBJ2-1; D gene: TRBD2; clone size: .; CDR3 protein: CASSPHSGSSYNEQFF; CDR3 DNA: TGTGCCAGCAGTCCACATAGCGGGAGCTCCTACAATGAGCAGTTCTTC
V gene: TRBV4-3; J gene: TRBJ2-1; D gene: TRBD1; clone size: .; CDR3 protein: CASSQDWRTGTYNEQFF; CDR3 DNA: TGCGCCAGCAGCCAAGATTGGCGGACAGGGACCTACAATGAGCAGTTCTTC
V gene: TRBV10-3; J gene: TRBJ1-1; D gene: TRBD1; clone size: .; CDR3 protein: CAIRQTGGPSEAFF; CDR3 DNA: TGTGCCATCAGACAGACAGGGGGTCCGTCTGAAGCTTTCTTT
V gene: TRBV27; J gene: TRBJ1-2; D gene: .; clone size: .; CDR3 protein: CASSLSRRSPYGYTF; CDR3 DNA: TGTGCCAGCAGTTTATCGAGGCGGAGCCCCTATGGCTACACCTTC
V gene: TRBV7-2; J gene: TRBJ1-1; D gene: TRBD1; clone size: .; CDR3 protein: CASSLRTGFKTEAFF; CDR3 DNA: TGTGCCAGCAGCTTACGGACAGGGTTTAAGACTGAAGCTTTCTTT
V gene: TRBV19; J gene: TRBJ2-3; D gene: TRBD1; clone size: .; CDR3 protein: CASSIMGQGADTQYF; CDR3 DNA: TGTGCCAGTAGTATAATGGGACAGGGTGCAGATACGCAGTATTTT
V gene: TRBV10-3; J gene: TRBJ2-7; D gene: .; clone size: .; CDR3 protein: CAISDLRAYEQYF; CDR3 DNA: TGTGCCATCAGTGATCTCCGAGCCTACGAGCAGTACTTC
V gene: TRBV7-2; J gene: TRBJ2-1; D gene: .; clone size: .; CDR3 protein: CASSSRIGARGLNNEQFF; CDR3 DNA: TGTGCCAGCAGCTCCCGGATAGGGGCCAGGGGACTAAACAATGAGCAGTTCTTC
V gene: TRBV7-6; J gene: TRBJ2-1; D gene: .; clone size: .; CDR3 protein: CASSLAGVYNEQFF; CDR3 DNA: TGTGCCAGCAGCTTAGCAGGGGTTTACAATGAGCAGTTCTTC
V gene: TRBV27; J gene: TRBJ2-6; D gene: .; clone size: .; CDR3 protein: CASSSLPQGSGANVLTF; CDR3 DNA: TGTGCCAGCAGTTCTTTACCTCAGGGGTCTGGGGCCAACGTCCTGACTTTC
V gene: TRBV9; J gene: TRBJ1-1; D gene: .; clone size: .; CDR3 protein: CASSVGGTMNTEAFF; CDR3 DNA: TGTGCCAGCAGCGTAGGAGGCACCATGAACACTGAAGCTTTCTTT
V gene: TRBV21-1; J gene: TRBJ2-7; D gene: .; clone size: once; CDR3 protein: CASNPIEPYEQYF; CDR3 DNA: TGTGCCAGCAACCCGATAGAACCTTACGAGCAGTACTTC
V gene: TRBV7-9; J gene: TRBJ1-1; D gene: TRBD1; clone size: .; CDR3 protein: CASGTGTGRIEAFF; CDR3 DNA: TGTGCCAGCGGCACCGGGACAGGGAGGATCGAAGCTTTCTTT
V gene: TRBV4-1; J gene: TRBJ2-6; D gene: .; clone size: .; CDR3 protein: CASSPWGGPNSGANVLTF; CDR3 DNA: TGCGCCAGCAGCCCTTGGGGCGGCCCCAACTCTGGGGCCAACGTCCTGACTTTC
V gene: TRBV13; J gene: TRBJ2-1; D gene: TRBD2; clone size: .; CDR3 protein: CASSLGRGAGGYNEQFF; CDR3 DNA: TGTGCCAGCAGCTTAGGGAGGGGAGCGGGGGGCTACAATGAGCAGTTCTTC
V gene: TRBV9; J gene: TRBJ2-7; D gene: .; clone size: .; CDR3 protein: CASSGGTFGGSDDEQYF; CDR3 DNA: TGTGCCAGCAGCGGCGGGACTTTCGGAGGGAGTGACGACGAGCAGTACTTC
V gene: TRBV9; J gene: TRBJ2-1; D gene: TRBD2; clone size: .; CDR3 protein: CASSVGLAVYNEQFF; CDR3 DNA: TGTGCCAGCAGCGTAGGACTAGCGGTCTACAATGAGCAGTTCTTC
V gene: TRBV7-9; J gene: TRBJ1-1; D gene: .; clone size: once; CDR3 protein: CSSSLVGGGTEAFF; CDR3 DNA: TGTTCCAGCAGCTTAGTGGGGGGGGGCACTGAAGCTTTCTTT
V gene: TRBV27; J gene: TRBJ2-4; D gene: TRBD1; clone size: .; CDR3 protein: CASSVRQGAKNIQYF; CDR3 DNA: TGTGCCAGCAGTGTCCGACAGGGGGCAAAAAACATTCAGTACTTC
V gene: TRBV6-1; J gene: TRBJ1-4; D gene: .; clone size: few; CDR3 protein: CASRAASGGGEKLFF; CDR3 DNA: TGTGCCAGCAGAGCAGCCTCGGGAGGAGGAGAAAAACTGTTTTTT
V gene: TRBV9; J gene: TRBJ2-1; D gene: .; clone size: .; CDR3 protein: CASSVGRWTYNEQFF; CDR3 DNA: TGTGCCAGCAGCGTAGGGAGGTGGACTTACAATGAGCAGTTCTTC
V gene: TRBV11-2; J gene: TRBJ2-1; D gene: .; clone size: .; CDR3 protein: CASSIPTGRAEQFF; CDR3 DNA: TGTGCCAGCAGCATCCCAACGGGCAGGGCAGAGCAGTTCTTC
V gene: TRBV19; J gene: TRBJ1-1; D gene: .; clone size: .; CDR3 protein: CASSSAAGMNTEAFF; CDR3 DNA: TGTGCCAGTAGTTCAGCGGCGGGCATGAACACTGAAGCTTTCTTT
V gene: TRBV14; J gene: TRBJ2-7; D gene: .; clone size: .; CDR3 protein: CASSRQGPVREQYF; CDR3 DNA: TGTGCCAGCAGCCGGCAGGGCCCCGTTAGGGAGCAGTACTTC
V gene: TRBV7-6; J gene: TRBJ2-1; D gene: TRBD2; clone size: .; CDR3 protein: CASSLTGRGGPNEQFF; CDR3 DNA: TGTGCCAGCAGCCTAACTGGGCGGGGGGGCCCGAATGAGCAGTTCTTC
V gene: TRBV10-3; J gene: TRBJ2-7; D gene: .; clone size: once; CDR3 protein: CAISGQKYEQYF; CDR3 DNA: TGTGCCATCTCAGGACAGAAGTACGAGCAGTACTTC
V gene: TRBV18; J gene: TRBJ2-7; D gene: TRBD2; clone size: few; CDR3 protein: CASSIAGGLYEQYF; CDR3 DNA: TGTGCCAGCTCAATAGCGGGAGGGCTCTACGAGCAGTACTTC
V gene: TRBV4-2; J gene: TRBJ2-7; D gene: .; clone size: .; CDR3 protein: CASSQERDSSYEQYF; CDR3 DNA: TGTGCCAGCAGCCAAGAAAGGGACTCCTCCTACGAGCAGTACTTC
V gene: TRBV19; J gene: TRBJ1-1; D gene: .; clone size: few; CDR3 protein: CASSINRRLNTEAFF; CDR3 DNA: TGTGCCAGTAGCATTAATCGGAGATTGAACACTGAAGCTTTCTTT
V gene: TRBV11-3; J gene: TRBJ2-7; D gene: .; clone size: .; CDR3 protein: CASSFGTPSGSYEQYF; CDR3 DNA: TGTGCCAGCAGCTTCGGGACACCCTCGGGCTCCTACGAGCAGTACTTC
V gene: TRBV5-4; J gene: TRBJ2-1; D gene: TRBD1; clone size: once; CDR3 protein: CASSSRTGANLYNEQFF; CDR3 DNA: TGTGCCAGCAGCTCCCGGACAGGGGCAAATCTATACAATGAGCAGTTCTTC
V gene: TRBV5-4; J gene: TRBJ2-1; D gene: TRBD1; clone size: .; CDR3 protein: CASSFLQGMSEQFF; CDR3 DNA: TGTGCCAGCAGCTTCCTACAGGGGATGAGTGAGCAGTTCTTC
V gene: TRBV6-1; J gene: TRBJ2-7; D gene: .; clone size: .; CDR3 protein: CASSRVYEQYF; CDR3 DNA: TGTGCCAGCAGCAGGGTCTACGAGCAGTACTTC
V gene: TRBV5-1; J gene: TRBJ2-7; D gene: TRBD1; clone size: .; CDR3 protein: CASSFRTGSANEQYF; CDR3 DNA: TGCGCCAGCAGCTTCAGGACAGGCTCTGCCAACGAGCAGTACTTC
V gene: TRBV7-3; J gene: TRBJ2-7; D gene: .; clone size: .; CDR3 protein: CASSPGSAYEQYF; CDR3 DNA: TGTGCCAGCAGCCCAGGATCGGCGTACGAGCAGTACTTC